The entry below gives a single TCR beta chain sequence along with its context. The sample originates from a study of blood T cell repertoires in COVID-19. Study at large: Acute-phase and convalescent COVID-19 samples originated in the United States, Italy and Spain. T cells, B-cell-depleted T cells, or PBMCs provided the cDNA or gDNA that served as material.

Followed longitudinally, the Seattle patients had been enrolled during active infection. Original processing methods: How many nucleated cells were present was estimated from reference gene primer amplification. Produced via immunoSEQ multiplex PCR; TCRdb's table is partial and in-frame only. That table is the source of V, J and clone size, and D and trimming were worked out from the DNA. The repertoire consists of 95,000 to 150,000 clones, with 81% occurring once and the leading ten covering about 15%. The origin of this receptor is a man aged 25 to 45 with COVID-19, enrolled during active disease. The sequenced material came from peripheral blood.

The CDR3 DNA follows: TGTGCCAGCAGTTACTCCCTAGCGGGATCCTACGAGCAGTACTTC. Encoded protein: CASSYSLAGSYEQYF. The chain couples TRBV6-5 to TRBJ2-7, with 9 bases identical to TRBD2. Trimming took 0 bases from V and 1 from J; bases not matched to a gene: 1. CDR1 is MNHEY, CDR2 SVGAGI, per germline. The CDR3 covers 15 residues.